The rows below give T cell receptor beta chains drawn from one sample of a study of identical twins. TCRdb fed the 5' RACE reads into MiXCR, producing one record per CDR3 protein. This sample has 500,000 to 650,000 distinct CDR3 sequences, with about 7% found just once. These same records also appear under a second study, on yellow fever vaccine responses in identical twins.

Sequencing used PBMCs. The receptors stem from a woman aged 18-35 years in good health. The conserved cysteine and the conserved F or W are not part of the CDR3 here. The order of the fields is V gene, J gene, CDR3 protein.

TRBV12-3/TRBV12-4	TRBJ2-4	ASSFRGAKNIQY
TRBV28	TRBJ2-3	ASSLIQLAGGTDTQY
TRBV4-2	TRBJ2-5	ASSQGGFAAQETQY
TRBV16	TRBJ2-1	ASSQWTYPYNEQF
TRBV28	TRBJ1-5	ASGDSYTNSNQPQH
TRBV10-3	TRBJ1-5	AISGDRGQGQPQH
TRBV5-1	TRBJ2-7	ASSPSGAQQY
TRBV28	TRBJ1-2	ASSLGIQYGYT
TRBV4-2	TRBJ1-5	ASSQDLVGGNQPQH
TRBV20-1	TRBJ2-3	SASRLAENTDTQY
TRBV12-3/TRBV12-4	TRBJ1-2	ASSPQQGYYGYT
TRBV18	TRBJ2-1	ASSLITSGTGFNEQF
TRBV24-1	TRBJ2-7	ATSLTGAYEQY
TRBV20-1	TRBJ1-1	SARDGSGTGATEAF
TRBV20-1	TRBJ1-2	SAPAGRSGYT
TRBV10-3	TRBJ2-5	AISESRGDHQETQY
TRBV7-9	TRBJ2-1	ASSLELVFHEQF
TRBV7-8	TRBJ2-1	ASSERLAGRTYNEQF
TRBV7-8	TRBJ2-6	ASSRGQGGSYSGANVLT
TRBV6-1	TRBJ2-3	ARRQSSGALDPSTDTQY
TRBV9	TRBJ2-5	ASSVGGAIGETQY
TRBV12-5	TRBJ2-1	ASGLVGLAEGNEQF
TRBV29-1	TRBJ2-1	SVAGLADSYNEQF